A selection of T cell receptor beta chains follows, all from one sample in a study of T-cell memory formation after mild COVID-19. MiXCR, applied by TCRdb to the 5' RACE reads, yields one record per CDR3 protein. Of more than 300,000 distinct CDR3 sequences in the sample, approximately 14% were seen once. The sequenced sample was PBMCs or a T cell subset sorted from them (not recorded which). Source of these receptors: a man aged 18 to 30 who had mild COVID-19 (a few samples of this study predate the infection). Cell type and time point are not known. CDR3s include the opening cysteine and the closing phenylalanine or tryptophan. The order of the fields is J gene, V gene, CDR3 protein.

J gene: TRBJ1-2
V gene: TRBV6-2/TRBV6-3
CDR3 protein: CASSKGQEGYGYTF

J gene: TRBJ2-1
V gene: TRBV29-1
CDR3 protein: CSPHLAGGRSSYNEQFF

J gene: TRBJ1-6
V gene: TRBV7-9
CDR3 protein: CASNSPENSPLHF

J gene: TRBJ2-3
V gene: TRBV5-6
CDR3 protein: CASSFDRGQGGRKYF

J gene: TRBJ1-1
V gene: TRBV6-2/TRBV6-3
CDR3 protein: CASRLAGGNTEAFF

J gene: TRBJ1-6
V gene: TRBV20-1
CDR3 protein: CSAGPASPLHF

J gene: TRBJ2-1
V gene: TRBV4-1
CDR3 protein: CASSQEEYNEQFF

J gene: TRBJ1-1
V gene: TRBV6-6
CDR3 protein: CASSSWGRGTEAFF

J gene: TRBJ2-3
V gene: TRBV14
CDR3 protein: CASSHPGTNPTDTQYF

J gene: TRBJ2-1
V gene: TRBV9
CDR3 protein: CASSVAPAGGNEQFF

J gene: TRBJ1-2
V gene: TRBV5-1
CDR3 protein: CASSEQGQSYGYTF

J gene: TRBJ1-2
V gene: TRBV12-3/TRBV12-4
CDR3 protein: CASSSRPTANYGYTF

J gene: TRBJ2-3
V gene: TRBV7-3
CDR3 protein: CASSSFSTDTQYF

J gene: TRBJ1-1
V gene: TRBV11-2
CDR3 protein: CASSPRVLWGTEAFF

J gene: TRBJ2-3
V gene: TRBV5-4
CDR3 protein: CASSAPQGSTDTQYF

J gene: TRBJ2-7
V gene: TRBV20-1
CDR3 protein: CSPYRGGGRYEQYF

J gene: TRBJ2-3
V gene: TRBV10-2
CDR3 protein: CAIRPGPSTDTQYF

J gene: TRBJ2-7
V gene: TRBV7-2
CDR3 protein: CASSFYANSYEQYF

J gene: TRBJ2-7
V gene: TRBV20-1
CDR3 protein: CSARDGGYEQYF

J gene: TRBJ1-3
V gene: TRBV5-1
CDR3 protein: CASSLAGERSGNTIYF

J gene: TRBJ2-2
V gene: TRBV5-1
CDR3 protein: CASSTPTGYTGELFF

J gene: TRBJ2-7
V gene: TRBV6-6
CDR3 protein: CASSTWDRGGEQYF

J gene: TRBJ1-5
V gene: TRBV27
CDR3 protein: CASSSRRGFSNQPQHF

J gene: TRBJ1-4
V gene: TRBV29-1
CDR3 protein: CSVVENEKLFF

J gene: TRBJ2-1
V gene: TRBV20-1
CDR3 protein: CSARDLSLLNEQFF

J gene: TRBJ2-7
V gene: TRBV19
CDR3 protein: CASSRTGGGYEQYF

J gene: TRBJ1-3
V gene: TRBV7-9
CDR3 protein: CASSLEQGRSGNTIYF

J gene: TRBJ1-2
V gene: TRBV12-3/TRBV12-4
CDR3 protein: CASSWGQGGYTF

J gene: TRBJ2-2
V gene: TRBV20-1
CDR3 protein: CSAPRGQSNTGELFF

J gene: TRBJ2-3
V gene: TRBV5-1
CDR3 protein: CASSPGLAGPRDTQYF

J gene: TRBJ2-3
V gene: TRBV29-1
CDR3 protein: CSVARGGLSSTSTDTQYF

J gene: TRBJ1-1
V gene: TRBV7-9
CDR3 protein: CASSLGLEYTEAFF

J gene: TRBJ2-5
V gene: TRBV7-2
CDR3 protein: CASSFGWQETQYF

J gene: TRBJ2-4
V gene: TRBV5-1
CDR3 protein: CASSERQGLAKNIQYF

J gene: TRBJ2-5
V gene: TRBV24-1
CDR3 protein: CATSDARPTGRETQYF

J gene: TRBJ2-7
V gene: TRBV2
CDR3 protein: CASSGRGDHEQYF

J gene: TRBJ2-2
V gene: TRBV4-2
CDR3 protein: CASSPRGNTGELFF

J gene: TRBJ2-5
V gene: TRBV2
CDR3 protein: CASSGAAAGVTQYF

J gene: TRBJ2-1
V gene: TRBV18
CDR3 protein: CASSPPPGYNEQFF

J gene: TRBJ2-2
V gene: TRBV6-6
CDR3 protein: CASSWGSGELFF

J gene: TRBJ1-4
V gene: TRBV20-1
CDR3 protein: CSASGGTNEKLFF

J gene: TRBJ2-3
V gene: TRBV9
CDR3 protein: CASSSSGGATDTQYF

J gene: TRBJ2-5
V gene: TRBV5-5
CDR3 protein: CASSLGTSGPGETQYF

J gene: TRBJ2-1
V gene: TRBV24-1
CDR3 protein: CATSDLSGGGYNEQFF

J gene: TRBJ1-3
V gene: TRBV6-5
CDR3 protein: CASRSLADYSGNTIYF

J gene: TRBJ2-5
V gene: TRBV7-9
CDR3 protein: CASSLEYSQETQYF

J gene: TRBJ1-5
V gene: TRBV15
CDR3 protein: CATSMGRAQPQHF

J gene: TRBJ2-3
V gene: TRBV10-2
CDR3 protein: CASSEYPLAGYTDTQYF

J gene: TRBJ1-1
V gene: TRBV12-3/TRBV12-4
CDR3 protein: CASSLDRTVTTEAFF

J gene: TRBJ1-5
V gene: TRBV6-5
CDR3 protein: CTTHGGGRGNQPQHF

J gene: TRBJ2-5
V gene: TRBV4-2
CDR3 protein: CASSQEGTSGVGETQYF

J gene: TRBJ2-3
V gene: TRBV9
CDR3 protein: CASSVGVSAGGQYF

J gene: TRBJ2-3
V gene: TRBV6-9
CDR3 protein: CASSLPAGRDTDTQYF

J gene: TRBJ2-3
V gene: TRBV9
CDR3 protein: CASSDPGMSTDTQYF

J gene: TRBJ2-5
V gene: TRBV11-2
CDR3 protein: CASSWTSGQETQYF

J gene: TRBJ2-5
V gene: TRBV11-2
CDR3 protein: CASSTGLARSGTQYF

J gene: TRBJ1-6
V gene: TRBV12-3/TRBV12-4
CDR3 protein: CASSPGVYSPLHF

J gene: TRBJ1-5
V gene: TRBV5-6
CDR3 protein: CASRVWGGNQPQHF

J gene: TRBJ1-5
V gene: TRBV7-9
CDR3 protein: CASSSVPSNQPQHF

J gene: TRBJ2-1
V gene: TRBV7-2
CDR3 protein: CASSKRAVPYNEQFF